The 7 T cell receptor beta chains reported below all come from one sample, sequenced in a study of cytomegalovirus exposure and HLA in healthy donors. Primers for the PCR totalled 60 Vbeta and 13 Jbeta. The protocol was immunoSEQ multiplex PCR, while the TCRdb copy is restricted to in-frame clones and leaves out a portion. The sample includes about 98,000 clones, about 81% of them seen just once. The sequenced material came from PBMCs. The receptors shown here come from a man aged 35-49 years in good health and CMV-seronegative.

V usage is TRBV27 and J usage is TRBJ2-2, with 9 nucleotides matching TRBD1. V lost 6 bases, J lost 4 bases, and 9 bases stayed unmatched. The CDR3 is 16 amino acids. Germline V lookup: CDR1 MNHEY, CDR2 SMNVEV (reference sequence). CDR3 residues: CASRKAGTGITGELFF. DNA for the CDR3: TGTGCCAGCAGGAAAGCCGGGACAGGGATCACCGGGGAGCTGTTTTTT.

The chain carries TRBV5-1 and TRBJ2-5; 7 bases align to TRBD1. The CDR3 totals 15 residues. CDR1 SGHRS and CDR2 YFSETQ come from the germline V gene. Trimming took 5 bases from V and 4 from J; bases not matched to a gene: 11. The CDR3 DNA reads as TGCGCCAGCAGATATCTAGGACAGGAATCAGAGACCCAGTACTTC. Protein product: CASRYLGQESETQYF.

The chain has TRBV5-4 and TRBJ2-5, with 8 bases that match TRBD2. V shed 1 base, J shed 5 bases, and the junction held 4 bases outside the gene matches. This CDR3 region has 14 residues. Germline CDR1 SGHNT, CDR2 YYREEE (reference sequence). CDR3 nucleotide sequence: TGTGCCAGCAGCTTGCGTGCTAGCGGGGAGACCCAGTACTTC. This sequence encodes CASSLRASGETQYF. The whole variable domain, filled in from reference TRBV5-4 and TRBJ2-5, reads ETGVTQSPTHLIKTRGQQVTLRCSSQSGHNTVSWYQQALGQGPQFIFQYYREEENGRGNFPPRFSGLQFPNYSSELNVNALELDDSALYLCASSLRASGETQYFGPGTRLLVL.

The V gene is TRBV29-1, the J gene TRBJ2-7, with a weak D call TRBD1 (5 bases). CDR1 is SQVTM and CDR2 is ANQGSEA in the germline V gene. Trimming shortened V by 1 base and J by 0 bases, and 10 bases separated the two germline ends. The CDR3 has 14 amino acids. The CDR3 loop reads CSVEVLDNSYEQYF. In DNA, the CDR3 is TGCAGCGTTGAAGTATTGGACAACTCCTACGAGCAGTACTTC.

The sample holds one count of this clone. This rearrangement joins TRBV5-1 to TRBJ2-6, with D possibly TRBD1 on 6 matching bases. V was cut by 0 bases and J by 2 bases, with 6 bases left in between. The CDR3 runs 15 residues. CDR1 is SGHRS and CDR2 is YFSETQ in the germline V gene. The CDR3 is CASSLAGAGANVLTF. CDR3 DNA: TGCGCCAGCAGCTTGGCAGGGGCTGGGGCCAACGTCCTGACTTTC.

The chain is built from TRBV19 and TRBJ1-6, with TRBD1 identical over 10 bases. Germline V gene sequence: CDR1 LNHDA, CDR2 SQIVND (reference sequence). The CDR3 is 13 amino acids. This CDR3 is CKRQGAQNSPLHF. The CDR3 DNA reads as TGTAAGCGACAGGGGGCCCAAAATTCACCCCTCCACTTT.

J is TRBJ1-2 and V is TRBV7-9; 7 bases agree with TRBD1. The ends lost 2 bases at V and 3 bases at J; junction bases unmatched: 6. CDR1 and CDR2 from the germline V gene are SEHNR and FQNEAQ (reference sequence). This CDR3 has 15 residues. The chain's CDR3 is CASSLRQGRDYGYTF. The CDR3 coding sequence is TGTGCCAGCAGCTTAAGACAGGGACGTGACTATGGCTACACCTTC.